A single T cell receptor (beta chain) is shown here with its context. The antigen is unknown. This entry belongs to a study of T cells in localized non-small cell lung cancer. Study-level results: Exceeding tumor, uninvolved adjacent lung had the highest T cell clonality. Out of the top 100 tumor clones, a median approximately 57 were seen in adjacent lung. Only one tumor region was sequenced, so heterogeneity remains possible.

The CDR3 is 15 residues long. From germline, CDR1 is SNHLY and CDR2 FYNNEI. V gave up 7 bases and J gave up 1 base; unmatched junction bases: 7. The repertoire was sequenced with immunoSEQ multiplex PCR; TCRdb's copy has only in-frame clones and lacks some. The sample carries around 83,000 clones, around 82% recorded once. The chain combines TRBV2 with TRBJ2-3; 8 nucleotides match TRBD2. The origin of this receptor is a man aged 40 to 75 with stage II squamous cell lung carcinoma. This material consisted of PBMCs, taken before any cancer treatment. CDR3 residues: CASTPGGGRTDTQYF. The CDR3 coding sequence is TGTGCCAGCACCCCCGGCGGGGGGCGCACAGATACGCAGTATTTT.